This TCR beta chain originates from a study of blood T cell repertoires in COVID-19. Overall study: In each case, the material was cDNA or gDNA derived from T cells, B-cell-depleted T cells, or PBMCs.

Generated by immunoSEQ multiplex PCR, the TCRdb table keeps only in-frame clones and is missing some. In the table there are more than 120,000 clones, about 92% of which are singletons. CDR1 and CDR2 from the germline V gene are MNHEY and SVGEGT. Trimming pared 2 bases from V and 5 bases from J, leaving 10 bases between. This CDR3 is built from 14 residues. The V gene is TRBV6-2 or TRBV6-3, the J gene TRBJ1-5; no definite D call. The source is a human donor in a cohort sampled during active COVID-19. Sequences were obtained from peripheral blood. The CDR3 reads CASSYLPVDQPQHF. CDR3 nucleotide sequence: TGTGCCAGCAGTTACCTCCCCGTTGATCAGCCCCAGCATTTT.